Listed here are 6 T cell receptor beta chains from one sample, sequenced in a study of T cells in Graves' hyperthyroidism and ophthalmopathy. The TCR beta CDR3 regions underwent amplification using RNA transcripts as the source. When the TCR CDR3 underwent first-round RT-PCR, the HTBI primer set was used. Each CDR3 protein is one row after TCRdb ran MiXCR on the multiplex PCR reads. The top ten hold 3.5% to 4% of the sample, which has approximately 380,000 distinct CDR3 sequences, about 19% seen once. The source material was blood. The receptors derive from a woman younger than 30 with Graves' hyperthyroidism.

This clonotype showed up many times. This chain uses TRBV4-1 with TRBJ1-3, with no clear D. The germline CDR1 and CDR2 sequences are MGHRA and YSYEKL. CDR3 size: 14 residues. The germline V and J ends were trimmed by 1 base and 8 bases, with 12 bases remaining between them. Written as DNA, the CDR3 is TGCGCCAGCAGCCAAGCCATTTCCTTCGACACCATATATTTT. This sequence encodes CASSQAISFDTIYF.

This clonotype was counted only a few times. The CDR3 end shows no conserved phenylalanine or tryptophan, and so a read error is likely. It is unclear where the CDR3 begins or ends on the DNA, so no DNA is shown, and the CDR3 is as TCRdb lists it. The rearrangement links TRBV6-5 to TRBJ1-1. A total of 14 residues make up the CDR3, ends included. The V gene's germline CDR1 is MNHEY and CDR2 SVGAGI. The CDR3 spells CASSIHTKNTEACY.

This clonotype was seen ten or more times. The rearrangement links TRBV11-2 to TRBJ1-2; 12 nucleotides line up with TRBD1. Germline CDR1 and CDR2: SGHAT and FQNNGV. This CDR3 region has 15 residues. The V gene end was trimmed by 4 bases and the J gene end by 7 bases; junction bases not matched to a gene: 7. The CDR3 DNA follows: TGTGCCAGCAGCTCCGGGACAGGGGGCCACTTTGGCTACACCTTC. It encodes CASSSGTGGHFGYTF.

In this sample, this clonotype turned up many times. The chain recombines TRBV24-1 with TRBJ1-2; 10 bases match TRBD1. This CDR3 comprises 15 residues. Losses at the gene ends were 4 bases for V and 6 bases for J; bases not matched to a gene: 7. Germline V gene data show CDR1 as KGHDR and CDR2 as SFDVKD. CDR3 bases: TGTGCCACCAGTGACCGTCCCGGGACAGGGGATGGCTACACCTTC. Protein product: CATSDRPGTGDGYTF.

This clonotype was recorded many times. V and J are TRBV11-2 and TRBJ2-4; TRBD1 matches at 10 bases. CDR1 is SGHAT, CDR2 FQNNGV, per germline. After removal of 4 bases from V and 6 bases from J, the junction contained 3 bases not matched to a gene. The CDR3 sequence is 14 residues long. CDR3 in amino acids: CASSSRQGANIQYF. The CDR3 nucleotides are TGTGCCAGCAGCTCGCGACAGGGGGCAAACATTCAGTACTTC. Filled out from reference TRBV11-2 and TRBJ2-4, the complete variable domain reads EAGVAQSPRYKIIEKRQSVAFWCNPISGHATLYWYQQILGQGPKLLIQFQNNGVVDDSQLPKDRFSAERLKGVDSTLKIQPAKLEDSAVYLCASSSRQGANIQYFGAGTRLSVL.

This clonotype occurred many times. V is TRBV9 and J is TRBJ1-5, with D uncertain. The length of the CDR3 is 13 residues. Between the trimmed V and J ends, which lost 0 bases and 3 bases, there was a span of 4 bases. The germline gives CDR1 SGDLS, CDR2 YYNGEE. The DNA of the CDR3 is TGTGCCAGCAGCGTAGCGAACAATCAGCCCCAGCATTTT. Protein: CASSVANNQPQHF.